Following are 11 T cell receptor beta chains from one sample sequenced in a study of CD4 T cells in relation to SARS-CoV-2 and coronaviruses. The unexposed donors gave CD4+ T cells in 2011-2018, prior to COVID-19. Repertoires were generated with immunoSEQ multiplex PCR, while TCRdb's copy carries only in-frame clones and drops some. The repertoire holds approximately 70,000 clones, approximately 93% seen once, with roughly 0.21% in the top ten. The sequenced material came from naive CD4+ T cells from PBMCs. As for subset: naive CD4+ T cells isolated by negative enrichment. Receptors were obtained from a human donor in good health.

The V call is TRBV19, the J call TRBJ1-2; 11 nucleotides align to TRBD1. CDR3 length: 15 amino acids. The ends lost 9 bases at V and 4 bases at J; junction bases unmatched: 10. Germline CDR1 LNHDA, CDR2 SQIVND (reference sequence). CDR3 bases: TGTGCCAGCCTAAAAGGGACAGGGGGATTCTATGGCTACACCTTC. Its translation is CASLKGTGGFYGYTF.

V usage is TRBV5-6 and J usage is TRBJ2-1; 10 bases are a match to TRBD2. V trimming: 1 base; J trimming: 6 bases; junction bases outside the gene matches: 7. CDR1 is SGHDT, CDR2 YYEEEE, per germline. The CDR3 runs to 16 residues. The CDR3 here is CASSLTLAGRVNEQFF. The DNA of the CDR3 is TGTGCCAGCAGCTTGACACTAGCGGGAAGAGTCAATGAGCAGTTCTTC.

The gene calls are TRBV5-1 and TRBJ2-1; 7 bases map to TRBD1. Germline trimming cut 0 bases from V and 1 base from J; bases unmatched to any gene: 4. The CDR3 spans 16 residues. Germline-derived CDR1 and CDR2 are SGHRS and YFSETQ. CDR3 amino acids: CASSLVAGGSYNEQFF. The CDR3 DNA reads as TGCGCCAGCAGCTTGGTCGCAGGGGGTTCCTACAATGAGCAGTTCTTC.

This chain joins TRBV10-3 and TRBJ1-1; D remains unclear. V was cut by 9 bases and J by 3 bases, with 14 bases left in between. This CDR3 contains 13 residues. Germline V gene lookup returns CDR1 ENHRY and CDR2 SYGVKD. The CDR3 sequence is CAITFREDTEAFF. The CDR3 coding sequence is TGTGCCATTACATTTAGGGAGGACACTGAAGCTTTCTTT.

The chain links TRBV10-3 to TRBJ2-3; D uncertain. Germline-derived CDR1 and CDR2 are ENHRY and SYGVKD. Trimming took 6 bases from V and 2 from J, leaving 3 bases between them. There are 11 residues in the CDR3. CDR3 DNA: TGTGCCATCAGCCTCACAGATACGCAGTATTTT. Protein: CAISLTDTQYF.

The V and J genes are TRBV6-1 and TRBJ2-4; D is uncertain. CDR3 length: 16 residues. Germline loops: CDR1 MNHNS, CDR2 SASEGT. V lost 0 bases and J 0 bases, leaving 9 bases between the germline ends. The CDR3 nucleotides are TGTGCCAGCAGTGAAGCTTTAAGGTTAGCCAAAAACATTCAGTACTTC. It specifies CASSEALRLAKNIQYF.

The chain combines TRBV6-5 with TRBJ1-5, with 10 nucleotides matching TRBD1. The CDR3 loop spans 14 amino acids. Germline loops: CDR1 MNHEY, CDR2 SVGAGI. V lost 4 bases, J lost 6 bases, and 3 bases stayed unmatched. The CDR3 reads CASSSGTGVQPQHF. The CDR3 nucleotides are TGTGCCAGCAGTTCCGGGACAGGGGTTCAGCCCCAGCATTTT.

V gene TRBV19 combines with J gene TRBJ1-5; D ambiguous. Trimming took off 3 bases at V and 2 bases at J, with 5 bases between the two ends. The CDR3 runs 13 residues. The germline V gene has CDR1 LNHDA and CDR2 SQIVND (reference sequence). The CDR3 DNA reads TGTGCCAGTAGTATGGCAGGCAATCAGCCCCAGCATTTT. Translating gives CASSMAGNQPQHF.

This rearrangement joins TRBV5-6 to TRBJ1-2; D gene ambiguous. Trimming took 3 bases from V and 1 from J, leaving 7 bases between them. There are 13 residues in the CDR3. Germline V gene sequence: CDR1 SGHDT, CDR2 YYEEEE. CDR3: CASSSGYNYGYTF. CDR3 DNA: TGTGCCAGCAGCTCGGGTTATAACTATGGCTACACCTTC.

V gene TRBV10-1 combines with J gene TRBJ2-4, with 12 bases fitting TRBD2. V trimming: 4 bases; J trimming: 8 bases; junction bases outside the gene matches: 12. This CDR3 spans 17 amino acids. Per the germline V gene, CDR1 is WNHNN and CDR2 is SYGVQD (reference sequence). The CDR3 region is CASSGRLAGARPDIQYF. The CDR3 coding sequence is TGCGCCAGCAGTGGACGACTAGCGGGGGCACGTCCAGACATTCAGTACTTC.

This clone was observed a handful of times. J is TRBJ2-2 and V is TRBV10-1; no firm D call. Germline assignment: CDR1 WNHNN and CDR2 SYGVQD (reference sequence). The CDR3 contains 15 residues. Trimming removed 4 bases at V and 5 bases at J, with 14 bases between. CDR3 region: CASSAHTTSTGELFF. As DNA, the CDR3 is TGCGCCAGCAGTGCCCATACCACATCGACCGGGGAGCTGTTTTTT.